These 7 T cell receptor beta chains originate from one sample sequenced in a study of blood T cell repertoires in COVID-19. Sequencing was performed with immunoSEQ multiplex PCR; in TCRdb, only in-frame clones are kept and a portion is missing. The repertoire holds fewer than 350,000 clones, around 89% seen once, with over 9% in the top ten. The sequencing input was PBMCs or T cells enriched from blood (not recorded which). These receptors all come from a woman in her 40s who had recovered from COVID-19.

V and J are TRBV9 and TRBJ2-3, with 9 bases that match TRBD2. V was clipped by 4 bases and J by 2 bases; unmatched bases: 5. Germline CDR1 reads SGDLS; CDR2 reads YYNGEE. The CDR3 sequence is 15 residues long. The CDR3 coding sequence is TGTGCCAGCAGCTCCAGCGGGAGGACCACAGATACGCAGTATTTT. Translated: CASSSSGRTTDTQYF. The variable domain in full, with the rest retrieved from reference TRBV9 and TRBJ2-3, is DSGVTQTPKHLITATGQRVTLRCSPRSGDLSVYWYQQSLDQGLQFLIQYYNGEERAKGNILERFSAQQFPDLHSELNLSSLELGDSALYFCASSSSGRTTDTQYFGPGTRLTVL.

This clone came up once. V and J are TRBV30 and TRBJ1-1, with 9 bases that match TRBD1. The CDR3 runs 14 residues. Germline V gene data show CDR1 as GTSNPN and CDR2 as SVGIG (reference sequence). Trimming at V came to 3 bases and at J to 3 bases, leaving 5 bases not matched to a gene. CDR3 DNA: TGTGCCTGGAGCGGGACAGGGTGGTACACTGAAGCTTTCTTT. It yields the protein CAWSGTGWYTEAFF.

The CDR3, as DNA: TGTGCCAGCAGCTTATCGAGGTTAAATGAGCAGTTCTTC. Encoded protein: CASSLSRLNEQFF. The chain couples TRBV7-2 to TRBJ2-1; D unclear. This CDR3 has 13 amino acids. Germline CDR1 and CDR2: SGHTA and FQGNSA. The V end lost 2 bases, the J end lost 7 bases, and 9 bases lay between the germline ends.

The genes are TRBV2 and TRBJ2-2; 14 bases fit TRBD2. V gave up 6 bases and J gave up 5 bases; unmatched junction bases: 2. This CDR3 spans 15 amino acids. Germline V gene data show CDR1 as SNHLY and CDR2 as FYNNEI. The CDR3 spells CASRGLAGVTGELFF. CDR3 sequence (DNA): TGTGCCAGCAGGGGACTAGCGGGGGTGACCGGGGAGCTGTTTTTT. Combining the CDR3 with reference TRBV2 and TRBJ2-2 gives the whole variable domain EPEVTQTPSHQVTQMGQEVILRCVPISNHLYFYWYRQILGQKVEFLVSFYNNEISEKSEIFDDQFSVERPDGSNFTLKIRSTKLEDSAMYFCASRGLAGVTGELFFGEGSRLTVL.

The chain is built from TRBV30 and TRBJ1-3; D not resolved. Germline-derived CDR1 and CDR2 are GTSNPN and SVGIG (reference sequence). Trimming shortened V by 2 bases and J by 4 bases, and 9 bases separated the two germline ends. The CDR3 is made up of 13 amino acids. CDR3 nucleotide sequence: TGTGCCTGGAGTCAGGCCACCGGAAACACCATATATTTT. Amino acids: CAWSQATGNTIYF.

V gene TRBV6-2 or TRBV6-3 combines with J gene TRBJ2-5, with 8 bases identical to TRBD1. V was clipped by 0 bases and J by 5 bases; unmatched bases: 8. The CDR3 runs 16 residues. Germline lookup yields CDR1 MNHEY and CDR2 SVGEGT. CDR3 amino acids: CASSYSAQGATETQYF. As DNA, the CDR3 is TGTGCCAGCAGTTACTCGGCCCAGGGGGCGACGGAGACCCAGTACTTC.

This clone was counted once. This rearrangement joins TRBV21-1 to TRBJ2-5; the table assigns TRBD1, which was not confirmed against the DNA. TRBV21-1 represents a pseudogene. The CDR3 extends over 17 amino acids. DNA of the CDR3: TGTGCCAGCAGCACCCCCCCTACAGGGGTTGCAAAAGAGACCCAGTACTTC. Amino acids: CASSTPPTGVAKETQYF.